This paragraph covers one T cell receptor beta chain sequence. The antigen is unknown. Sequencing of TCR beta was performed on blood CD8+ and CD4+ T cells. The CD8+ and CD4+ T cells were isolated magnetically using a negative isolation approach, whereas the TEMRA cells were enriched by FACS. When the RNA was reverse transcribed, random hexamers were used with an input of roughly 0.5 to 1 ug. The authors amplified TCR beta CDR3 across 54 Vbeta and 13 Jbeta using immunoSEQ multiplex PCR. One entry per CDR3 protein results from TCRdb running MiXCR on the immunoSEQ multiplex PCR reads. The table has about 73,000 distinct CDR3 sequences, less than 95% seen once. The data originate from a study of CD8 T cells in Susac syndrome. Study outcomes and limitations: As the study acknowledged, the number of individuals in its TCR sequencing and HLA analysis was relatively small.

V lost 5 bases to trimming and J lost 4 bases; unmatched junction nucleotides: 12. The CDR3 is 15 amino acids. Germline values: CDR1 GTSNPN, CDR2 SVGIG (reference sequence). The specimen sequenced was CD8+ T cells from PBMCs. The rearrangement uses TRBV30 and TRBJ2-7, with TRBD1 identical over 9 bases. This receptor was identified in a human donor with multiple sclerosis. The DNA for the CDR3 is TGTGCCTGGTGCAAACCGGGACAGGGTAGGTACGAGCAGTACTTC. Its translation: CAWCKPGQGRYEQYF.